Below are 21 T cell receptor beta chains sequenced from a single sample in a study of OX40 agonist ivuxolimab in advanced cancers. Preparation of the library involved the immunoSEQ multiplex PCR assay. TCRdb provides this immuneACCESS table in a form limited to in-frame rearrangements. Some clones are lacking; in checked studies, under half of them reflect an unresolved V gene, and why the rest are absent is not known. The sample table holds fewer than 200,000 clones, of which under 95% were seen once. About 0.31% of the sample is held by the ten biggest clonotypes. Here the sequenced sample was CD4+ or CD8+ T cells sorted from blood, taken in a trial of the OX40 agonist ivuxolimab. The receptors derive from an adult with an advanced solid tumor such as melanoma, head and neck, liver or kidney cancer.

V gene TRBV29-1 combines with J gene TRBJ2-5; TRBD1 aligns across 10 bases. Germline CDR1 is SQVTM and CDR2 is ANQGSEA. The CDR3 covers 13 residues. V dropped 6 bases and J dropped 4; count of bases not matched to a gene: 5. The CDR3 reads CSVIDRGPETQYF. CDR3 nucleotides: TGCAGCGTCATCGACAGGGGGCCAGAGACCCAGTACTTC.

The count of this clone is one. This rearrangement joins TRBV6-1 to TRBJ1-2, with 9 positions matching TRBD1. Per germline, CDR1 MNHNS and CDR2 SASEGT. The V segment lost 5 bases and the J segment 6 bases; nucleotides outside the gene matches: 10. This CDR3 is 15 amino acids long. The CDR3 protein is CASSLFSGTGNGYTF. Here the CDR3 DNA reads TGTGCCAGCAGTTTGTTTTCCGGGACAGGGAATGGCTACACCTTC.

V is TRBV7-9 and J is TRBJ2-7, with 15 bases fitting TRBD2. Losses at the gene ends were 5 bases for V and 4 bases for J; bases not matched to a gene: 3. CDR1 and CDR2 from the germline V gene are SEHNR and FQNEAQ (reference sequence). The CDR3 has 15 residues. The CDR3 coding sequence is TGTGCCAGCAGCCGGACTAGCGGGGGGGCATACGAGCAGTACTTC. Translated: CASSRTSGGAYEQYF. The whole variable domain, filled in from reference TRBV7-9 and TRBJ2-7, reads DTGVSQNPRHKITKRGQNVTFRCDPISEHNRLYWYRQTLGQGPEFLTYFQNEAQLEKSRLLSDRFSAERPKGSFSTLEIQRTEQGDSAMYLCASSRTSGGAYEQYFGPGTRLTVT.

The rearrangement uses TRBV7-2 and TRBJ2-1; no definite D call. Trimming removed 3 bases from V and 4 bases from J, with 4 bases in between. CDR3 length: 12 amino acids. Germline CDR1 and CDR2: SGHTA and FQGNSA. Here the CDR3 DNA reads TGTGCCAGCAGCTTCCAATACAATGAGCAGTTCTTC. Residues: CASSFQYNEQFF.

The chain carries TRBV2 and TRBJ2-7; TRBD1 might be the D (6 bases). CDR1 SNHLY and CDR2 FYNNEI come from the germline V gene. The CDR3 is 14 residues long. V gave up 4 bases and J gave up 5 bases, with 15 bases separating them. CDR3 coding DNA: TGTGCCAGCAGTGGGCAGGGGAGAGGAAACGAGCAGTACTTC. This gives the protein CASSGQGRGNEQYF.

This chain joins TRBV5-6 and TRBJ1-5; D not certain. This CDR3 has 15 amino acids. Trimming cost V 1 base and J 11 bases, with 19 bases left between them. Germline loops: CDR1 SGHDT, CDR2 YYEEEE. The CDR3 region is CASSLWAVGGGSQHF. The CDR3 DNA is TGTGCCAGCAGCTTGTGGGCCGTCGGCGGTGGGTCCCAGCATTTT.

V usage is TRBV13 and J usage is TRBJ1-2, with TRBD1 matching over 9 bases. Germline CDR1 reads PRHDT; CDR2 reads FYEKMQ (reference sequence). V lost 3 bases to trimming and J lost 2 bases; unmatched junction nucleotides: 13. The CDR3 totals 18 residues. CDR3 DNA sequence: TGTGCCAGCAGCTTTAGACCCAAATCCGGGACAGGGAACTATGGCTACACCTTC. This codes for CASSFRPKSGTGNYGYTF.

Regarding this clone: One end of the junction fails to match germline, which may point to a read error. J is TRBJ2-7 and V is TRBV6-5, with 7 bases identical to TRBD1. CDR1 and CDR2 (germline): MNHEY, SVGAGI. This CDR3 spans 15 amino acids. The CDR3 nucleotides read TGTGCCAGCAGAACGACAGGGTTTCTCTCCCACGAGCAGTACTTC. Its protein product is CASRTTGFLSHEQYF.

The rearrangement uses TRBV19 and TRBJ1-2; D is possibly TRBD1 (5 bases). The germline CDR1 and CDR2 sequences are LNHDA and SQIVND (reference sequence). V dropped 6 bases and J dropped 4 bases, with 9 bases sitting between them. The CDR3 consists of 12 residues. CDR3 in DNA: TGTGCCAGTAGCGGGGCGGGCTATGGCTACACCTTC. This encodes CASSGAGYGYTF.

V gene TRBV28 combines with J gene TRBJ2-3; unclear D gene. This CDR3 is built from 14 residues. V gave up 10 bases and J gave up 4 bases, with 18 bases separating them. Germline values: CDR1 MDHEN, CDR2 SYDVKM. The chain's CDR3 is CAISTPLGADTQYF. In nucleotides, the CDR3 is TGTGCCATCTCGACTCCACTTGGCGCAGATACGCAGTATTTT. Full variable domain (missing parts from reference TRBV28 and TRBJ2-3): DVKVTQSSRYLVKRTGEKVFLECVQDMDHENMFWYRQDPGLGLRLIYFSYDVKMKEKGDIPEGYSVSREKKERFSLILESASTNQTSMYLCAISTPLGADTQYFGPGTRLTVL.

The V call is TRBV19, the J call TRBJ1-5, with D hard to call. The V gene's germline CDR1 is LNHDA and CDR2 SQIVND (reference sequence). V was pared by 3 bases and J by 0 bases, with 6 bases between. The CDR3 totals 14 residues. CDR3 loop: CASSIWSSNQPQHF. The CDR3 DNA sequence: TGTGCCAGTAGTATCTGGAGTAGCAATCAGCCCCAGCATTTT.

The CDR3 region has the DNA TGTGCCAGCTCACCACCATTGGTAGGGAACACTGAAGCTTTCTTT. Its translation: CASSPPLVGNTEAFF. J is TRBJ1-1 and V is TRBV18, with D uncertain. V lost 0 bases, J lost 1 base, and 9 bases lay in between. The CDR3 runs 15 residues. Looked up from germline, CDR1 is KGHSH and CDR2 is LQKENI.

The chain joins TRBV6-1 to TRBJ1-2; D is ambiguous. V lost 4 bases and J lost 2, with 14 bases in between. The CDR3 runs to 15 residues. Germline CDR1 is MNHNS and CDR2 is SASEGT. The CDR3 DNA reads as TGTGCCAGCAGTGGTCCCGGGCCTTTCAACTATGGCTACACCTTC. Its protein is CASSGPGPFNYGYTF.

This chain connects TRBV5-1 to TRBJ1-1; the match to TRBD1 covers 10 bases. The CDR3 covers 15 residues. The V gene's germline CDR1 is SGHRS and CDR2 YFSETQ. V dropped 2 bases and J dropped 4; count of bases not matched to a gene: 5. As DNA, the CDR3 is TGCGCCAGCAGCTTTGACCGGACAGGGGGCACTGAAGCTTTCTTT. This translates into CASSFDRTGGTEAFF.

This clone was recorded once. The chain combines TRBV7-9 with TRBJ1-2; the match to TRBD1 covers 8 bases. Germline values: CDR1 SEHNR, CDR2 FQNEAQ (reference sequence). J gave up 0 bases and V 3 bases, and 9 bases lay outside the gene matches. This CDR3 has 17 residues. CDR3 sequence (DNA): TGTGCCAGCAGCTTTAGGCCCAAGACAGGGGCTAACTATGGCTACACCTTC. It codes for CASSFRPKTGANYGYTF.

CDR3 protein: CASSQQVNTEAFF. DNA for the CDR3: TGCGCCAGCAGTCAACAGGTGAACACTGAAGCTTTCTTT. The chain joins TRBV10-1 to TRBJ1-1; weak D call: TRBD1 (5 bases). Between the trimmed V and J ends, which lost 5 bases and 0 bases, there was a span of 7 bases. Germline V CDR1 and CDR2: WNHNN, SYGVQD (reference sequence). This CDR3 is 13 amino acids long.

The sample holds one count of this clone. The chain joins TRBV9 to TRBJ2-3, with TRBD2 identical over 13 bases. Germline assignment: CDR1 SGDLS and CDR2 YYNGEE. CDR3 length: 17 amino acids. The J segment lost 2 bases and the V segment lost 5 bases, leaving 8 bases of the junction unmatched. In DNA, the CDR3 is TGTGCCAGCAGTGCTCAACTAGCGGGGGGGCTCACAGATACGCAGTATTTT. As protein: CASSAQLAGGLTDTQYF. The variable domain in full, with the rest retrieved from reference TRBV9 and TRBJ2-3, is DSGVTQTPKHLITATGQRVTLRCSPRSGDLSVYWYQQSLDQGLQFLIQYYNGEERAKGNILERFSAQQFPDLHSELNLSSLELGDSALYFCASSAQLAGGLTDTQYFGPGTRLTVL.

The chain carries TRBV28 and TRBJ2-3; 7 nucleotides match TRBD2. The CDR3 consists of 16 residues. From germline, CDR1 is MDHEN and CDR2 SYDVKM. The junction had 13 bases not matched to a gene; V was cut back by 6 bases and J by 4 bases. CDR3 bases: TGTGCCAGCAGCCCTCGGGGTGGGGGGGAATCAGATACGCAGTATTTT. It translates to CASSPRGGGESDTQYF.

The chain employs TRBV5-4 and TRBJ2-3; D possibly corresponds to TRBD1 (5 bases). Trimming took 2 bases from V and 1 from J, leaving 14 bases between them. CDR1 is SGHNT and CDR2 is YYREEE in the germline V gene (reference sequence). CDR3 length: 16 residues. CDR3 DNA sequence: TGTGCCAGCAGCTTATCGCCTCAGGGTGGCACAGATACGCAGTATTTT. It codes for CASSLSPQGGTDTQYF. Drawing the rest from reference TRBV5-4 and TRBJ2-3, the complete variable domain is ETGVTQSPTHLIKTRGQQVTLRCSSQSGHNTVSWYQQALGQGPQFIFQYYREEENGRGNFPPRFSGLQFPNYSSELNVNALELDDSALYLCASSLSPQGGTDTQYFGPGTRLTVL.

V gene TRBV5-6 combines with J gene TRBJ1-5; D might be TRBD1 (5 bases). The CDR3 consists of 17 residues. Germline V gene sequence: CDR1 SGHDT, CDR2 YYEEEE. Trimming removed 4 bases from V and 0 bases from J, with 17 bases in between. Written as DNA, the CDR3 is TGTGCCAGCAGCACCGACCGGGGGAGGGATAGCAATCAGCCCCAGCATTTT. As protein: CASSTDRGRDSNQPQHF.

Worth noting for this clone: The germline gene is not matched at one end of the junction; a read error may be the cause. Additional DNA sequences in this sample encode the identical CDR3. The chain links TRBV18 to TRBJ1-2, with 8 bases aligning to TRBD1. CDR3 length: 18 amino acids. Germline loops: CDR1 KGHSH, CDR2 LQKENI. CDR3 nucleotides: TGCGCCAGCTCACCCTCCGGGACAGGAACAGGTCCTAACTATGGCTACACCTTC. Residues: CASSPSGTGTGPNYGYTF.